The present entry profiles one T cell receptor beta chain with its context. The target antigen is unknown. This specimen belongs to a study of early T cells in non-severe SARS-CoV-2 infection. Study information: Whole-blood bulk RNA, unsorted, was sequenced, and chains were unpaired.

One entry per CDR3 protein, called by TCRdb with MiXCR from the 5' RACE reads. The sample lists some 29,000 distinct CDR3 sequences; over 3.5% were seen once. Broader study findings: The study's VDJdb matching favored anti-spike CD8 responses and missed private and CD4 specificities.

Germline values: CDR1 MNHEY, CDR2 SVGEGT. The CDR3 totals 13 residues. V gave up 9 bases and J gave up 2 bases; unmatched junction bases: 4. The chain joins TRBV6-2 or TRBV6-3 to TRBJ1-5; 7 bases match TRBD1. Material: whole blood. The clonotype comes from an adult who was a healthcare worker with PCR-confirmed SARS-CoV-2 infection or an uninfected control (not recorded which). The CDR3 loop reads CASRTGGNQPQHF. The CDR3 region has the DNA TGTGCCAGTAGAACAGGGGGCAATCAGCCCCAGCATTTT.